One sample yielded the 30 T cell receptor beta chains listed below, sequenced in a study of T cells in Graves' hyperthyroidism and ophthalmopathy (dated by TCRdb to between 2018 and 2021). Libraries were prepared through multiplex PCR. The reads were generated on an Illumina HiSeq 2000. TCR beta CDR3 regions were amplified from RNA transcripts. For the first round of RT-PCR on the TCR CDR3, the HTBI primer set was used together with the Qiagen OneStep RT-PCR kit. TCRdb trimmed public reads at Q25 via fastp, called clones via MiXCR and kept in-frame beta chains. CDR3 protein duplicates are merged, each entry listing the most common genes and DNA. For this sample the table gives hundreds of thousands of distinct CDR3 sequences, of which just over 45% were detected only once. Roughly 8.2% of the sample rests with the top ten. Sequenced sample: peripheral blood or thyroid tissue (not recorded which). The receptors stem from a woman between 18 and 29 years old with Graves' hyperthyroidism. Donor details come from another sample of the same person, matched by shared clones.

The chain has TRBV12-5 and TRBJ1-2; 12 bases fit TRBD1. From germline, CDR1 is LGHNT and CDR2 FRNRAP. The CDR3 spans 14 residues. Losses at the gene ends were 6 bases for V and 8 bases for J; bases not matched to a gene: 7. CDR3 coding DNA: TGTGCTAGTGGCCTGGGACAGGGGGCGAGCGGCTACACCTTC. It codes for CASGLGQGASGYTF.

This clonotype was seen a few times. The CDR3 loop reads CASSLIPGDTQYF. In nucleotides, the CDR3 is TGCGCCAGCAGCTTGATTCCTGGGGATACGCAGTATTTT. The V gene is TRBV5-1, the J gene TRBJ2-3; D unresolved. V was clipped by 1 base and J by 6 bases, with 9 bases between them. Germline CDR1 is SGHRS and CDR2 is YFSETQ. The CDR3 loop spans 13 amino acids.

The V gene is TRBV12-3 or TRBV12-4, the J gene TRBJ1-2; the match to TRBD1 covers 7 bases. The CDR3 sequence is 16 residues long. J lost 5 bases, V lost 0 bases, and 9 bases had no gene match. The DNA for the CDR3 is TGTGCCAGCAGTTTAGCGTTTCGGCAGGGGGAATATGGCTACACCTTC. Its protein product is CASSLAFRQGEYGYTF.

CDR3 DNA: TGCGCCAGCAACAATTACGGCAGTAGCACGAACACCGGGGAGCTGTTTTTT. This encodes CASNNYGSSTNTGELFF. The chain recombines TRBV5-1 with TRBJ2-2; D call uncertain. The CDR3 runs to 17 residues. The V gene lost 6 bases and the J gene lost 0 bases, with 18 bases spanning the gap. Germline assignment: CDR1 SGHRS and CDR2 YFSETQ.

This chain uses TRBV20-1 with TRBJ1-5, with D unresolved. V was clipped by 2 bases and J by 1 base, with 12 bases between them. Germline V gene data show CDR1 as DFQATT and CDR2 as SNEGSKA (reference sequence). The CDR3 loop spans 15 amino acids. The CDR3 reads CSARPWGESNQPQHF. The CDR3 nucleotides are TGCAGTGCTAGACCGTGGGGTGAAAGCAATCAGCCCCAGCATTTT.

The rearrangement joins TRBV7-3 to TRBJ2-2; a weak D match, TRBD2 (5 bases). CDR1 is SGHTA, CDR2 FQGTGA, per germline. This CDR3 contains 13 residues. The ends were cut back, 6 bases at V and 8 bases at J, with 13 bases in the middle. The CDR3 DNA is TGTGCCAGCAGTTCGGGATTTGGAGGGGAGCTGTTTTTT. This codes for CASSSGFGGELFF.

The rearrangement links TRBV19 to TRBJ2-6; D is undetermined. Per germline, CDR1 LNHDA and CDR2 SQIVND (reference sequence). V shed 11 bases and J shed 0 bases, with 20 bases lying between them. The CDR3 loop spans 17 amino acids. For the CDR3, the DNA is TGTGCCTCCTCGAAGGGTACAACTTTCTCTGGGGCCAACGTCCTGACTTTC. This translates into CASSKGTTFSGANVLTF.

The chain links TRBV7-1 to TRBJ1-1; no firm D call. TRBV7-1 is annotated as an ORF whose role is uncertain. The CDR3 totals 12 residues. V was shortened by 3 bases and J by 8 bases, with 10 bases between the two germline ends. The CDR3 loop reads CASSSHRVEAFF. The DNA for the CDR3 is TGTGCCAGCAGCTCTCATCGGGTAGAAGCTTTCTTT.

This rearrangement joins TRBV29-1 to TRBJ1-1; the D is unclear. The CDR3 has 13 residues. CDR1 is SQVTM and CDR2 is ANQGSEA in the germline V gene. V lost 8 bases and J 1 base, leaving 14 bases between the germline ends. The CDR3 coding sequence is TGCAGCCAAGATCCTCAAAAGAACACTGAAGCTTTCTTT. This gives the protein CSQDPQKNTEAFF.

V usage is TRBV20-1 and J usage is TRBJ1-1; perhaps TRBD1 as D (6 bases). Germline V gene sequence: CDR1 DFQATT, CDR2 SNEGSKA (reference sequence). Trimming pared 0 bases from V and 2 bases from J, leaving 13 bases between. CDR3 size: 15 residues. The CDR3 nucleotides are TGCAGTGCTAGAGATCTCCCGGACAGCAACACTGAAGCTTTCTTT. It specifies CSARDLPDSNTEAFF.

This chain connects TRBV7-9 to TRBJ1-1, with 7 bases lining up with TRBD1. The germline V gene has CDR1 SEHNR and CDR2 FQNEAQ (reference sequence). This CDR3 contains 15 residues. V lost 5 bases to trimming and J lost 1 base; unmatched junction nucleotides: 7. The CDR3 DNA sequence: TGTGCCAGCAGCCCGGACAGGATTTCGAACACTGAAGCTTTCTTT. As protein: CASSPDRISNTEAFF.

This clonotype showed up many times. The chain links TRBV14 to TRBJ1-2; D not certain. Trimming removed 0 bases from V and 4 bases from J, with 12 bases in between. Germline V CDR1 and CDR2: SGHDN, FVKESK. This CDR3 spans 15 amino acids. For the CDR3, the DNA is TGTGCCAGCAGCCAAGATCTTCACAGTACCTATGGCTACACCTTC. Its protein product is CASSQDLHSTYGYTF.

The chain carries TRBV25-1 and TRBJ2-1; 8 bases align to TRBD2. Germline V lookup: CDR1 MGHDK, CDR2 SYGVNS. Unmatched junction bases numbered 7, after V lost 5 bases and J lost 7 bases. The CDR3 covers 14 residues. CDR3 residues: CASSFRRGGNEQFF. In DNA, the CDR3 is TGTGCCAGCAGTTTCCGTCGCGGGGGGAATGAGCAGTTCTTC.

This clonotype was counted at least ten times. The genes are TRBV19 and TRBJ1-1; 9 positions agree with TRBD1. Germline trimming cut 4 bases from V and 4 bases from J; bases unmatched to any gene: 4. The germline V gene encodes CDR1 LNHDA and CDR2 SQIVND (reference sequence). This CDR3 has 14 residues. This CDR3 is CASSKNRGRTEAFF. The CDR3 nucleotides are TGTGCCAGTAGTAAGAACAGGGGGCGCACTGAAGCTTTCTTT.

This CDR3 reads CASRQGEDSPLHF. The CDR3 coding sequence is TGTGCCAGCAGGCAGGGGGAGGATTCACCCCTCCACTTT. The genes are TRBV2 and TRBJ1-6, with 7 positions matching TRBD1. Germline CDR1 is SNHLY and CDR2 is FYNNEI. The CDR3 has 13 amino acids. J lost 8 bases, V lost 6 bases, and 4 bases had no gene match.

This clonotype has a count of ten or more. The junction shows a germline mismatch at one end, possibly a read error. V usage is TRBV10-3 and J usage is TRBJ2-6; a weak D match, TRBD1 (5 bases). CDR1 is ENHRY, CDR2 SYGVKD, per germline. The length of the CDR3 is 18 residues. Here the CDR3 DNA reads TGTGCCAGCAGTTACTCGTCGCAGGGAAGCTCTGGGGCCAACGTCCTGACTTTC. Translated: CASSYSSQGSSGANVLTF.

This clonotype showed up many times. CDR3: CASSTDRQIAGELFF. The CDR3 DNA reads TGTGCCAGCAGCACCGACAGGCAGATCGCCGGGGAGCTGTTTTTT. The genes are TRBV7-2 and TRBJ2-2, with a tentative D call TRBD1 (6 bases). The CDR3 is 15 amino acids. Per the germline V gene, CDR1 is SGHTA and CDR2 is FQGNSA. The ends were cut back, 5 bases at V and 6 bases at J, with 16 bases in the middle.

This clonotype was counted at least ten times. The CDR3, as DNA: TGCGCCAGCAGTGAGTCAGCCTACGAGCAGTACTTC. It codes for CASSESAYEQYF. The chain combines TRBV10-2 with TRBJ2-7; D not certain. V lost 0 bases to trimming and J lost 2 bases, with 2 bases between them. CDR1 and CDR2 (germline): WSHSY, SAAADI. The CDR3 is 12 amino acids.

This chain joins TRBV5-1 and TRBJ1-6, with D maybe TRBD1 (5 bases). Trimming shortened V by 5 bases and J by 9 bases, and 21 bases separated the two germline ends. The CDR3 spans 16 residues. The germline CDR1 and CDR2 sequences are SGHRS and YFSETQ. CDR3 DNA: TGCGCCAGCAGGGAAGAGCGTGGGACCCGGGGTTCACCCCTCCACTTT. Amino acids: CASREERGTRGSPLHF. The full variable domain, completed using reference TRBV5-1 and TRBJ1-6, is KAGVTQTPRYLIKTRGQQVTLSCSPISGHRSVSWYQQTPGQGLQFLFEYFSETQRNKGNFPGRFSGRQFSNSRSEMNVSTLELGDSALYLCASREERGTRGSPLHFGNGTRLTVT.

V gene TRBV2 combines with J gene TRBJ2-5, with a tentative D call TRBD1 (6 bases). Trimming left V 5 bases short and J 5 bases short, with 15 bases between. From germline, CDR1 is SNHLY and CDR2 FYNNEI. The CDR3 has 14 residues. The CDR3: CASSYRDTGETQYF. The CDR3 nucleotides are TGTGCCAGCAGTTACAGGGACACCGGGGAGACCCAGTACTTC.

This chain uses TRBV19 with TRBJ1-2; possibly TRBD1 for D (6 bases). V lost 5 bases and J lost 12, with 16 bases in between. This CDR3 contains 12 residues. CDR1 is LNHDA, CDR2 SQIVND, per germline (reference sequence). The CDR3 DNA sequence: TGTGCCAGTAGTCCAACAGGGCTTGGAAACACCTTC. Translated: CASSPTGLGNTF.

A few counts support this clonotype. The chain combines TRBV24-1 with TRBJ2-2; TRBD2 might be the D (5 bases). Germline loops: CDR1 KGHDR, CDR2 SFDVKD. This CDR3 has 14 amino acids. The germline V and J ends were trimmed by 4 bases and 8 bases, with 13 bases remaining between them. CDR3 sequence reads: CATSDPSGRGELFF. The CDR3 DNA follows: TGTGCCACCAGTGACCCGAGCGGCCGGGGGGAGCTGTTTTTT.

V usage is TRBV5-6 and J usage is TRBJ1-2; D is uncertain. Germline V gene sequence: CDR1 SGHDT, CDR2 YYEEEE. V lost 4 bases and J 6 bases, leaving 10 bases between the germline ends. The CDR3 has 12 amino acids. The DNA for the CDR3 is TGTGCCAGCAGCAGTTTGGTGGATGGCTACACCTTC. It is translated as CASSSLVDGYTF.

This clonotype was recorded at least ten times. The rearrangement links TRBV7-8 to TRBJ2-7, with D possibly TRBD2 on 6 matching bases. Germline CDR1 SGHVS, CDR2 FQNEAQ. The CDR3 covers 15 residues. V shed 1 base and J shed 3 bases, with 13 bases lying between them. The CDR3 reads CASSLGSSVDYEQYF. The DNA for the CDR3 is TGTGCCAGCAGCTTAGGATCTAGCGTGGACTACGAGCAGTACTTC. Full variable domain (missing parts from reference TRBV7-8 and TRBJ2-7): GAGVSQSPRYKVAKRGQDVALRCDPISGHVSLFWYQQALGQGPEFLTYFQNEAQLDKSGLPSDRFFAERPEGSVSTLKIQRTQQEDSAVYLCASSLGSSVDYEQYFGPGTRLTVT.

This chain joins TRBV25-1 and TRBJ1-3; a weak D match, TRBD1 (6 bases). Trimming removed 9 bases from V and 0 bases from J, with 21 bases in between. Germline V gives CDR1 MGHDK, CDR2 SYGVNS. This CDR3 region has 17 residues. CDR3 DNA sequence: TGTGCCAGTGACGCCTCCGGGACAAGGGACTCTGGAAACACCATATATTTT. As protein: CASDASGTRDSGNTIYF.

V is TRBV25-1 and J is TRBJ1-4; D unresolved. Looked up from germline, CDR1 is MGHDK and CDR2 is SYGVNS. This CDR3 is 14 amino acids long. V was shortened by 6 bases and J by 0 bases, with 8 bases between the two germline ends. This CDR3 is CASRVRSTNEKLFF. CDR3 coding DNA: TGTGCCAGCAGAGTTCGATCAACTAATGAAAAACTGTTTTTT.

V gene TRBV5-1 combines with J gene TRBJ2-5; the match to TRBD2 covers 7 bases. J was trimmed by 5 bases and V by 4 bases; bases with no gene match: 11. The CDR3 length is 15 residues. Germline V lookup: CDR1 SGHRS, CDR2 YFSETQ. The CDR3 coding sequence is TGCGCCAGCAGCCCCACCGGGACTAAAGGGGAGACCCAGTACTTC. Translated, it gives CASSPTGTKGETQYF. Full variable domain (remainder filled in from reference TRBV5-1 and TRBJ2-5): KAGVTQTPRYLIKTRGQQVTLSCSPISGHRSVSWYQQTPGQGLQFLFEYFSETQRNKGNFPGRFSGRQFSNSRSEMNVSTLELGDSALYLCASSPTGTKGETQYFGPGTRLLVL.

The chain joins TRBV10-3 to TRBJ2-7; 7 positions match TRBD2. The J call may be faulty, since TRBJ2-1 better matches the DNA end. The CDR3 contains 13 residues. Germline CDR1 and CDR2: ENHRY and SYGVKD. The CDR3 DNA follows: TGTGCCATCAGTGAGTCCAACGGACTAGACCAGTTCTTC. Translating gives CAISESNGLDQFF.

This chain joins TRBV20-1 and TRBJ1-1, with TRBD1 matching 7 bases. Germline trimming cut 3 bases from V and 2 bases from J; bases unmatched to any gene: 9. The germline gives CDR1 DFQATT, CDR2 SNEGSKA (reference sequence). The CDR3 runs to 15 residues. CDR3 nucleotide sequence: TGCAGTGCTAGGGACAACAGGGGCCTTAACACTGAAGCTTTCTTT. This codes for CSARDNRGLNTEAFF.

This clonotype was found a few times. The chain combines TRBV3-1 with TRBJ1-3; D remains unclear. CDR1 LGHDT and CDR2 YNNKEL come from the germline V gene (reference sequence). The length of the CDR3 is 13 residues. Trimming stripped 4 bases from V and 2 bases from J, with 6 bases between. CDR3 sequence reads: CASSPSAGNTIYF. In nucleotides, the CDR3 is TGTGCCAGCAGCCCTTCGGCTGGAAACACCATATATTTT.